Below are 15 T cell receptor beta chains sequenced from a single sample in a study of a mutant IDH1 vaccine in newly diagnosed glioma. The antigens for these receptors are not known. Time point here: week 35, safety follow-up. Each vaccine dose was 300 ug of mutant IDH1 20-mer peptide, with topical imiquimod. Libraries were prepared by immunoSEQ multiplex PCR; TCRdb keeps only in-frame clonotypes and omits some of them. The repertoire holds some 42,000 clones, with around 83% as singletons. Sample: PBMCs, taken from a glioma patient whose treatment included an IDH1 peptide vaccine. The receptors derive from a woman aged 45-59 years with glioma.

V usage is TRBV4-2 and J usage is TRBJ1-1; the D is unclear. The CDR3 is 13 amino acids. In germline, CDR1 is LGHNA, CDR2 YNFKEQ. The V gene lost 3 bases and the J gene lost 3 bases, with 8 bases spanning the gap. CDR3 nucleotides: TGTGCCAGCAGCCATCGTTCGGACACTGAAGCTTTCTTT. Translation: CASSHRSDTEAFF.

This sequence joins TRBV27 and TRBJ1-5; TRBD1 agrees at 9 bases. With 4 bases clipped from V and 5 bases from J, the junction kept 9 bases outside the gene matches. The CDR3 sequence is 16 residues long. Looked up from germline, CDR1 is MNHEY and CDR2 is SMNVEV (reference sequence). Here the CDR3 reads CASSSNRDRVHQPQHF. As DNA, the CDR3 is TGTGCCAGCAGTTCGAACCGGGACAGGGTTCATCAGCCCCAGCATTTT.

J is TRBJ2-6 and V is TRBV19; 8 bases fit TRBD2. The CDR3 has 16 amino acids. Germline V CDR1 and CDR2: LNHDA, SQIVND (reference sequence). The trim removed 4 bases at V and 4 bases at J, leaving 6 bases unmatched. The DNA for the CDR3 is TGTGCCAGTAGTAACGGGGGGGGCTCCGGGGCCAACGTCCTGACTTTC. Translation gives CASSNGGGSGANVLTF.

The chain couples TRBV7-9 to TRBJ2-1; D call uncertain. Trimming removed 2 bases from V and 7 bases from J, with 6 bases in between. The length of the CDR3 is 12 residues. Per germline, CDR1 SEHNR and CDR2 FQNEAQ (reference sequence). CDR3 nucleotides: TGTGCCAGCAGCTTACCAGTAAATGAGCAGTTCTTC. It encodes CASSLPVNEQFF.

The sample holds a few counts of this clone. The V call is TRBV7-3, the J call TRBJ1-1; D gene uncertain. The length of the CDR3 is 18 residues. Per germline, CDR1 SGHTA and CDR2 FQGTGA. V lost 1 base and J lost 0, with 18 bases in between. The CDR3 sequence: CASSLIPLGYPLNTEAFF. The CDR3 DNA reads as TGTGCCAGCAGCTTAATTCCGCTGGGATACCCGTTGAACACTGAAGCTTTCTTT.

The chain has TRBV6-6 and TRBJ1-5, with D unresolved. This CDR3 is built from 16 residues. V lost 4 bases to trimming and J lost 2 bases, with 15 bases between them. Germline V CDR1 and CDR2: MNHNY, SVGAGI (reference sequence). The CDR3: CASSFGRPRGNQPQHF. The CDR3 DNA follows: TGTGCCAGCAGTTTTGGACGGCCTAGGGGCAATCAGCCCCAGCATTTT.

CDR3 amino acids: CASSEALWATNQPQHF. DNA of the CDR3: TGTGCCAGCAGTGAAGCGCTCTGGGCAACGAATCAGCCCCAGCATTTT. The rearrangement joins TRBV2 to TRBJ1-5; D remains ambiguous. This CDR3 is 16 amino acids long. The germline V and J ends were trimmed by 0 bases and 4 bases, with 13 bases remaining between them. Germline CDR1 and CDR2: SNHLY and FYNNEI.

The V call is TRBV9, the J call TRBJ1-2; perhaps TRBD1 as D (5 bases). Trimming shortened V by 2 bases and J by 8 bases, and 16 bases separated the two germline ends. The CDR3 is 14 amino acids. CDR1 is SGDLS and CDR2 is YYNGEE in the germline V gene. The DNA of the CDR3 is TGTGCCAGCAGCGTCCCCGCGGGGGGTAACGGCTACACCTTC. Translated, it gives CASSVPAGGNGYTF.

This sequence joins TRBV9 and TRBJ2-5; no definite D call. The CDR3 is made up of 15 amino acids. Trimming removed 0 bases at V and 4 bases at J, with 13 bases between. Germline assignment: CDR1 SGDLS and CDR2 YYNGEE. The CDR3 here is CASSVGTLPRETQYF. The CDR3 DNA follows: TGTGCCAGCAGCGTAGGGACCCTGCCAAGAGAGACCCAGTACTTC. Variable domain in full (rest from reference TRBV9 and TRBJ2-5): DSGVTQTPKHLITATGQRVTLRCSPRSGDLSVYWYQQSLDQGLQFLIQYYNGEERAKGNILERFSAQQFPDLHSELNLSSLELGDSALYFCASSVGTLPRETQYFGPGTRLLVL.

A remark on this clone: Distinct nucleotide sequences in the sample also encode this CDR3. This rearrangement joins TRBV9 to TRBJ1-2; D is possibly TRBD1 (5 bases). Germline CDR1 and CDR2: SGDLS and YYNGEE. The CDR3 has 13 residues. V lost 0 bases and J lost 2, with 5 bases in between. CDR3 region: CASSVDRNYGYTF. CDR3 nucleotide sequence: TGTGCCAGCAGCGTAGACAGGAACTATGGCTACACCTTC.

The chain has TRBV7-7 and TRBJ2-1; D ambiguous. The CDR3 spans 16 residues. CDR1 and CDR2 from the germline V gene are SSHAT and FNYEAQ (reference sequence). The V end lost 1 base, the J end lost 7 bases, and 17 bases lay between the germline ends. The DNA for the CDR3 is TGTGCCAGCAGCTTAGGTCTTGGCCAGCAAAGAAATGAGCAGTTCTTC. Amino acid sequence: CASSLGLGQQRNEQFF.

The chain combines TRBV10-2 with TRBJ2-7; no clear D. Deletions cut 8 bases from V and 0 bases from J, with 11 bases between. The CDR3 contains 13 residues. Germline V gene data show CDR1 as WSHSY and CDR2 as SAAADI. The CDR3 DNA reads TGCGCCAGCCGCGACACAGCCTCCTACGAGCAGTACTTC. It translates to CASRDTASYEQYF.

The J gene is TRBJ1-2, the V gene TRBV9, with 10 bases identical to TRBD1. This CDR3 region has 16 residues. Trimming removed 3 bases from V and 9 bases from J; junction bases left unmatched: 14. The germline V gene encodes CDR1 SGDLS and CDR2 YYNGEE. The CDR3 protein is CASSAGTGVAKVSYTF. The CDR3 DNA follows: TGTGCCAGCAGCGCCGGGACAGGGGTTGCCAAGGTCAGCTACACCTTC.

The rearrangement uses TRBV5-5 and TRBJ2-2, with 8 bases lining up with TRBD1. CDR1 is SGHKS, CDR2 YYEKEE, per germline (reference sequence). With 4 bases clipped from V and 1 base from J, the junction kept 3 bases outside the gene matches. The CDR3 runs 15 residues. The CDR3 sequence is CASSPGQGNTGELFF. CDR3 DNA sequence: TGTGCCAGCAGCCCAGGACAGGGGAACACCGGGGAGCTGTTTTTT. Complete variable domain (other parts from reference TRBV5-5 and TRBJ2-2): DAGVTQSPTHLIKTRGQQVTLRCSPISGHKSVSWYQQVLGQGPQFIFQYYEKEERGRGNFPDRFSARQFPNYSSELNVNALLLGDSALYLCASSPGQGNTGELFFGEGSRLTVL.

To note about this clone: One end of the junction does not line up with germline, which may come from a read error. The V call is TRBV5-3, the J call TRBJ2-5; tentative D call: TRBD2 (5 bases). TRBV5-3 is recorded as an ORF, its role being uncertain. The CDR3 consists of 9 residues. In DNA, the CDR3 is TGTGCCAGAGGATTGGGGAGTCACTTC. Protein: CARGLGSHF.